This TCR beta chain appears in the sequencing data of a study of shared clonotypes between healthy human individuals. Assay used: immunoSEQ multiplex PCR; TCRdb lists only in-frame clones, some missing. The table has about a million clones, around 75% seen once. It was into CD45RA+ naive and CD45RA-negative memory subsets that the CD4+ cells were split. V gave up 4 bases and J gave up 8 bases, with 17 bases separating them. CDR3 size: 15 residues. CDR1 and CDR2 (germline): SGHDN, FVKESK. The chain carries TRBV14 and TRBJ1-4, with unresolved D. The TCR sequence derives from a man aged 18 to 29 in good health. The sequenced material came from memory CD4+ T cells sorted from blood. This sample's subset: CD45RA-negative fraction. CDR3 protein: CASSRGPSLDEKLFF. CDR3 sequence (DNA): TGTGCCAGCAGCCGAGGGCCGTCGTTAGACGAAAAACTGTTTTTT. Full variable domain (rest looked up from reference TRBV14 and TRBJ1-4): EAGVTQFPSHSVIEKGQTVTLRCDPISGHDNLYWYRRVMGKEIKFLLHFVKESKQDESGMPNNRFLAERTGGTYSTLKVQPAELEDSGVYFCASSRGPSLDEKLFFGSGTQLSVL.